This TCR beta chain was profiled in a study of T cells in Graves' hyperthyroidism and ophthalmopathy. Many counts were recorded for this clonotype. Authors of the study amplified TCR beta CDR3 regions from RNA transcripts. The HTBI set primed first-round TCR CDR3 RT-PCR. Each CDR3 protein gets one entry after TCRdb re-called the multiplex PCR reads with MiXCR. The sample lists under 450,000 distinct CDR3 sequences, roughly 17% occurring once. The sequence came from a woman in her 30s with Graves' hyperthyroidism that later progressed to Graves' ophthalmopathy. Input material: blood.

In DNA form, the CDR3 reads TGTGCCAGCAGCTCTAGCGGGAGTACAGATACGCAGTATTTT. The encoded protein is CASSSSGSTDTQYF. This chain joins TRBV11-3 and TRBJ2-3, with 10 nucleotides matching TRBD2. The trim removed 4 bases at V and 3 bases at J, leaving 1 base unmatched. The CDR3 totals 14 residues. Germline-derived CDR1 and CDR2 are SGHNT and YENEEA.